This TCR beta chain was identified during a study of T cell therapy after organ transplantation. Whole-study results and caveats: Nonresponders had marked pretherapy clonal expansions and little post-therapy change. Post-therapy CD8 clonality change correlated inversely with pretherapy clonality.

Time point denoted: 4-8 weeks after completion of therapy. This CDR3 region has 11 residues. Looked up from germline, CDR1 is SGHNT and CDR2 is YYREEE (reference sequence). The V gene lost 0 bases and the J gene lost 8 bases, with 3 bases spanning the gap. The protocol was immunoSEQ multiplex PCR, while the TCRdb copy is restricted to in-frame clones and leaves out a portion. The sample includes 15,000 to 20,000 clones, 65% to 85% seen only once; the top ten take approximately 9.2%. Concerning this clone: Its antigen is not known.

This specimen consisted of CD8+ T cells from blood, obtained after autologous CMV-specific T cell therapy. The TCR originated in a human patient who had received a solid organ transplant and had CMV disease. Some of these T cells may belong to the graft donor. The chain carries TRBV5-4 and TRBJ2-1; D ambiguous. The CDR3 DNA sequence: TGTGCCAGCAGCTTGGTAGATGAGCAGTTCTTC. This gives the protein CASSLVDEQFF.